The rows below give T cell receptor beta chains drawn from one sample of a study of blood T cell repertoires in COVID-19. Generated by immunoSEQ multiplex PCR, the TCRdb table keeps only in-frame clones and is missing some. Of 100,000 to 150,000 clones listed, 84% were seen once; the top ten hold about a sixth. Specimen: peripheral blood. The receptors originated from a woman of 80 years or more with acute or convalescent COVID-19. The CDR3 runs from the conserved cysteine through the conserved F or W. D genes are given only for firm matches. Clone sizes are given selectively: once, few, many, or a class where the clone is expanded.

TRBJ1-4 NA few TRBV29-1 CSVRGITNEKLFF TGCAGCGTGAGGGGGATCACCAATGAAAAACTGTTTTTT
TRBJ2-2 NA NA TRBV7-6 CASSPTPVKSGELFF TGTGCCAGCAGCCCCACTCCTGTCAAGTCCGGGGAGCTGTTTTTT
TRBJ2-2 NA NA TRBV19 CASRGWGGGGELFF TGTGCCAGTAGGGGATGGGGGGGCGGCGGGGAGCTGTTTTTT
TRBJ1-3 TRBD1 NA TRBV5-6 CASSLPWGQGVSGNTIYF TGTGCCAGCAGCTTGCCGTGGGGACAGGGTGTTTCTGGAAACACCATATATTTT
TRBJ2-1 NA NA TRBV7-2 CASSLVLSSYNEQFF TGTGCCAGCAGCTTAGTCTTGAGCTCCTACAATGAGCAGTTCTTC
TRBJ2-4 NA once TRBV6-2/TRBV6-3 CASSYREGGAKNIQYF TGTGCCAGCAGTTACCGGGAAGGTGGAGCCAAAAACATTCAGTACTTC
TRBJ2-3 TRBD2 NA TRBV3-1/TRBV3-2 CASSPEGASGADTQYF TGTGCCAGCAGTCCCGAGGGGGCTAGCGGGGCAGATACGCAGTATTTT
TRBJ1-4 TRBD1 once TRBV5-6 CASSLGTGTEKLFF TGTGCCAGCAGCTTGGGGACAGGGACTGAAAAACTGTTTTTT
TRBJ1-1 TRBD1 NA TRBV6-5 CASSPTGNNNEAFF TGTGCCAGCAGTCCGACAGGGAATAATAATGAAGCTTTCTTT
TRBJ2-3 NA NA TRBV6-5 CASRRTQSTDTQYF TGTGCCAGCAGGAGGACACAAAGCACAGATACGCAGTATTTT
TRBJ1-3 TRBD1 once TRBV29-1 CSVLPGQGNTIYF TGCAGCGTTCTTCCGGGACAGGGAAACACCATATATTTT
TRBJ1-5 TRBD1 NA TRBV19 CASSIRDRNQPQHF TGTGCCAGTAGTATCCGGGACAGGAATCAGCCCCAGCATTTT
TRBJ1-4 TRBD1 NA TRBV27 CASRDRGGEKLFF TGTGCCAGCAGGGACAGGGGCGGGGAAAAACTGTTTTTT
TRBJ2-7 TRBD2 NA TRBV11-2 CASSFGLAASYEQYF TGTGCCAGCAGCTTCGGACTAGCCGCCAGCTACGAGCAGTACTTC
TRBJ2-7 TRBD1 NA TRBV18 CASSPPGTGAAYEQYF TGTGCCAGCTCACCGCCCGGGACAGGGGCTGCCTACGAGCAGTACTTC
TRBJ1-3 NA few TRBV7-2 CASSFDGSSGNTIYF TGTGCCAGCAGCTTTGACGGGTCCTCTGGAAACACCATATATTTT
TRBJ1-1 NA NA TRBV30 CAWAPRGGNTEAFF TGTGCCTGGGCCCCGCGGGGGGGAAACACTGAAGCTTTCTTT
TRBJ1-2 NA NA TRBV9 CASSEGVTGYGYTF TGTGCCAGCAGCGAAGGGGTTACCGGCTATGGCTACACCTTC
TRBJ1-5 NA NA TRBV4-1 CASSQDPGLSNQPQHF TGCGCCAGCAGCCAAGACCCCGGACTAAGCAATCAGCCCCAGCATTTT
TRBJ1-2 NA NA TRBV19 CASSIGTARQSEGLDYGYTF TGTGCCAGTAGTATTGGGACTGCGAGGCAGTCTGAAGGATTGGACTATGGCTACACCTTC
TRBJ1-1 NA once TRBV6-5 CASSSQGNTEAFF TGTGCCAGCAGTAGCCAGGGGAACACTGAAGCTTTCTTT
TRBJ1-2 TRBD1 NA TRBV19 CASIEGRGLSARGYTF TGTGCCAGTATTGAGGGCAGGGGGCTCTCGGCGCGTGGCTACACCTTC
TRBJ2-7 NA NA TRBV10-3 CASRGSARGVREQYF TGTGCCAGCCGGGGGTCGGCCAGGGGGGTCCGCGAGCAGTACTTC
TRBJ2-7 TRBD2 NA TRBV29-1 CSVEASGRVDEQYF TGCAGCGTTGAGGCTAGCGGGAGAGTCGACGAGCAGTACTTC
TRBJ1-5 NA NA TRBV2 CASSEYVRVNQPQHF TGTGCCAGCAGTGAATACGTCAGGGTCAATCAGCCCCAGCATTTT
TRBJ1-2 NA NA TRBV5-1 CASSPWRETNYGYTF TGCGCCAGCAGCCCCTGGCGGGAGACTAACTATGGCTACACCTTC
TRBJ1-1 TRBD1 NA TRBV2 CASLGGQGMNTEAFF TGTGCCAGCTTGGGGGGACAGGGAATGAACACTGAAGCTTTCTTT
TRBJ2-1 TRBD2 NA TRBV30 CAWSGLLAGGPRNEQFF TGTGCCTGGAGTGGGCTCCTAGCGGGGGGGCCTCGGAATGAGCAGTTCTTC
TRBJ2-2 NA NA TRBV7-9 CASSFYRANTGELFF TGTGCCAGCAGCTTTTACAGAGCGAACACCGGGGAGCTGTTTTTT
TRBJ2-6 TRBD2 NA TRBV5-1 CASSSRPLAGGPAGANVLTF TGCGCCAGCAGCTCGAGGCCCCTAGCGGGGGGGCCGGCTGGGGCCAACGTCCTGACTTTC
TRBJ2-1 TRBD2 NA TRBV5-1 CASSSTSGGASEQFF TGCGCCAGCAGCTCCACTAGCGGGGGGGCTAGTGAGCAGTTCTTC
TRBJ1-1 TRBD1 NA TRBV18 CASSRGQGNTEAFF TGTGCCAGCTCACGGGGACAGGGGAACACTGAAGCTTTCTTT
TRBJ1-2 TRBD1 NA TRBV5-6 CASSLSWDSYGYTF TGTGCCAGCAGCTTGAGTTGGGACAGCTATGGCTACACCTTC
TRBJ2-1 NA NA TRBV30 CAWSVPFPYNEQFF TGTGCCTGGAGTGTCCCCTTTCCCTACAATGAGCAGTTCTTC
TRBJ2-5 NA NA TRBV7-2 CASTSLGQGGETQYF TGTGCCAGCACCTCTCTCGGGCAGGGGGGAGAGACCCAGTACTTC
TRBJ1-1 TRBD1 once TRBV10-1 CASSYRDRGPWGNTEAFF TGCGCCAGCAGTTACCGGGACAGGGGCCCTTGGGGGAACACTGAAGCTTTCTTT
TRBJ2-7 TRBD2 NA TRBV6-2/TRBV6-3 CASSYLSASGSIHEQYF TGTGCCAGCAGTTACCTTTCGGCTAGCGGGAGTATCCACGAGCAGTACTTC
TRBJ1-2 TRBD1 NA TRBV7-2 CASSRDRLGVRGYTF TGTGCCAGCAGCAGGGACAGATTGGGCGTGCGGGGCTACACCTTC
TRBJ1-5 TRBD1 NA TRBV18 CASSSGQGGQPQHF TGTGCCAGCTCATCCGGACAGGGAGGGCAGCCCCAGCATTTT
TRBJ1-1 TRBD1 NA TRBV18 CASWTGVTNTEAFF TGTGCCAGCTGGACAGGGGTAACGAACACTGAAGCTTTCTTT
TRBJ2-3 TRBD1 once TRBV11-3 CASSLNRGGSTDTQYF TGTGCCAGCAGCTTAAACAGGGGTGGGAGCACAGATACGCAGTATTTT
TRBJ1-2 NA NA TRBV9 CASSVGGGAGGYTF TGTGCCAGCAGCGTAGGCGGTGGGGCTGGTGGCTACACCTTC
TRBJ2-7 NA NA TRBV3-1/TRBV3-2 CASSHSGYEQYF TGTGCCAGCAGCCATTCCGGGTACGAGCAGTACTTC
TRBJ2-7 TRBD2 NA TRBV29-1 CSALTSGRYEQYF TGCAGCGCCCTGACTAGCGGGAGGTACGAGCAGTACTTC
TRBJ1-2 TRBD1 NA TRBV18 CASSPRGQSGGYTF TGTGCCAGCTCACCACGGGGACAGTCGGGAGGCTACACCTTC
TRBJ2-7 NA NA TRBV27 CASSLQGLPYEQYF TGTGCCAGCAGTCTACAGGGCTTACCCTACGAGCAGTACTTC
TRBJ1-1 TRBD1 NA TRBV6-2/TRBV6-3 CASSVRQGPANTEAFF TGTGCCAGCAGTGTCCGACAGGGGCCGGCGAACACTGAAGCTTTCTTT